Given below is one T cell receptor (beta chain) in context. Its target is not known. These data come from a study of cytomegalovirus exposure and HLA in healthy donors. Findings and caveats of the study: There were 150 to 200 TCR beta chains listed as cytomegalovirus-associated. The authors excluded some V segments, including TRBV6-2 and TRBV6-3, as indistinguishable.

Though nominally healthy at sampling, donors likely had unrecorded immune exposures. The germline V gene has CDR1 MNHNS and CDR2 SASEGT. The CDR3 totals 15 residues. The ends lost 4 bases at V and 3 bases at J; junction bases unmatched: 8. Use of 60 Vbeta and 13 Jbeta primers characterized the PCR. Using immunoSEQ multiplex PCR, the repertoire was profiled, and TCRdb retains in-frame clones only, with some absent. The profile shows about 180,000 clones, about 69% of them singletons. What was sequenced was PBMCs. The rearrangement uses TRBV6-1 and TRBJ1-2, with 7 nucleotides matching TRBD1. The clonotype comes from a male donor in good health and CMV-seronegative. CDR3 region: CASSATQGGDYGYTF. The CDR3 region has the DNA TGTGCCAGCAGTGCCACCCAGGGGGGTGACTATGGCTACACCTTC.